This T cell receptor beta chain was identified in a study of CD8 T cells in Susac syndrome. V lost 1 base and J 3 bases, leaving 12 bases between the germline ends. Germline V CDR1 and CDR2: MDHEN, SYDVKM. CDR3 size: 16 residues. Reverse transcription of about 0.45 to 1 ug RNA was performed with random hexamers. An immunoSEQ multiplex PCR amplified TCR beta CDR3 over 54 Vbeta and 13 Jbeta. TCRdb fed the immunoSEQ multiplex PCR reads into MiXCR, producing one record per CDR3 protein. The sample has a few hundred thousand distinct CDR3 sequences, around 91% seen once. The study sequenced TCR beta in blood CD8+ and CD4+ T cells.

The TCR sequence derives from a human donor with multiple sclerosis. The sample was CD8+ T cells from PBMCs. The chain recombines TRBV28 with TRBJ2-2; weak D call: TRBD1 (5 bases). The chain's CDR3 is CASSLFGRVYTGELFF. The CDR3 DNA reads TGTGCCAGCAGTTTATTCGGCAGGGTGTACACCGGGGAGCTGTTTTTT. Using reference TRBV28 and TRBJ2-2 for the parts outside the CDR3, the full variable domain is DVKVTQSSRYLVKRTGEKVFLECVQDMDHENMFWYRQDPGLGLRLIYFSYDVKMKEKGDIPEGYSVSREKKERFSLILESASTNQTSMYLCASSLFGRVYTGELFFGEGSRLTVL.